What follows describes a single TCR beta chain. These data originate in a study of blood T cell repertoires in COVID-19. Looking at the study overall: Whether acute or convalescent, the COVID-19 samples came from the United States, Italy and Spain. T cells, B-cell-depleted T cells, or PBMCs supplied cDNA or gDNA.

Germline V gene lookup returns CDR1 ENHRY and CDR2 SYGVKD. V was shortened by 7 bases and J by 1 base, with 16 bases between the two germline ends. This CDR3 spans 15 amino acids. Under the authors' procedure: Amplifying reference gene primers gave estimates of nucleated cell counts. Assay used: immunoSEQ multiplex PCR; TCRdb lists only in-frame clones, some missing. That table gives V, J and clone size, and the DNA gave D and trimming. The table records hundreds of thousands of clones, over 75% of them present only once. Sequencing was carried out using peripheral blood. This receptor was taken from a woman older than 75 with acute or convalescent COVID-19. The chain carries TRBV10-3 and TRBJ1-2; D possibly corresponds to TRBD1 (5 bases). The CDR3 sequence: CAITGGFDSNYGYTF. CDR3 DNA: TGTGCCATCACCGGGGGTTTCGACAGTAACTATGGCTACACCTTC.